Each of the 2 T cell receptor beta chains below was sequenced from the same sample in a study of beta chain features in type 1 diabetes. Expressed TCRB transcripts were sequenced because the isolated RNA had all been reverse transcribed beforehand. Sequencing was performed with immunoSEQ multiplex PCR; in TCRdb, only in-frame clones are kept and a portion is missing. The sample lists tens of thousands of clones; roughly 31% were seen once. Sequencing was done on a sample of stem cell memory CD4+ T cells from blood. These receptors all come from a woman between 18 and 29 years old in good health.

This clone was seen more than once but under ten times. The V gene is TRBV7-9, the J gene TRBJ1-3; no clear D gene. From germline, CDR1 is SEHNR and CDR2 FQNEAQ (reference sequence). Trimming stripped 4 bases from V and 8 bases from J, with 9 bases between. This CDR3 has 12 residues. The CDR3 DNA sequence: TGTGCCAGCAGCTCGTCCCGGGACACCATATATTTT. Translated: CASSSSRDTIYF.

This chain uses TRBV9 with TRBJ1-1; 7 bases match TRBD1. The V segment lost 0 bases and the J segment 10 bases; nucleotides outside the gene matches: 12. The CDR3 consists of 15 residues. Germline V CDR1 and CDR2: SGDLS, YYNGEE. CDR3 sequence: CASSVDVLTGSGAFF. The CDR3 region has the DNA TGTGCCAGCAGCGTAGACGTACTGACAGGGTCTGGAGCTTTCTTT.